These 18 T cell receptor beta chains were all obtained from the same sample, sequenced in a study of blood T cell repertoires in COVID-19. The protocol was immunoSEQ multiplex PCR, while the TCRdb copy is restricted to in-frame clones and leaves out a portion. The data show fewer than 500,000 clones, around 87% seen once. Sequencing was performed on PBMCs or T cells enriched from blood (not recorded which). These receptor sequences come from a man aged 30-40 years who had recovered from COVID-19.

For the CDR3, the DNA is TGTGCCAGCAGCCCCATTAGAAGCGGGGGGGTGGATGAGCAGTTCTTC. Translation gives CASSPIRSGGVDEQFF. The J gene is TRBJ2-1, the V gene TRBV3-1 (or the pseudogene TRBV3-2); 10 bases match TRBD2. CDR1 LGHDT and CDR2 YNNKEL come from the germline V gene (reference sequence). The CDR3 has 16 residues. V lost 4 bases, J lost 8 bases, and 11 bases stayed unmatched.

In its sample, this clone was seen once. J is TRBJ2-2 and V is TRBV19; 9 bases line up with TRBD2. V shed 4 bases and J 3 bases; nucleotides not matched to a gene: 3. Germline CDR1 LNHDA, CDR2 SQIVND (reference sequence). This CDR3 has 15 amino acids. CDR3 region: CASSTSGGYTGELFF. CDR3 nucleotide sequence: TGTGCCAGTAGTACCAGCGGGGGGTACACCGGGGAGCTGTTTTTT.

This clone was picked up a small number of times. The chain uses TRBV3-1 (or the pseudogene TRBV3-2) and TRBJ1-1; D possibly corresponds to TRBD1 (5 bases). The CDR3 sequence is 14 residues long. Germline CDR1 reads LGHDT; CDR2 reads YNNKEL (reference sequence). V gave up 7 bases and J gave up 5 bases, with 17 bases separating them. CDR3 sequence reads: CASTGQGQKTEAFF. The DNA of the CDR3 is TGTGCCAGCACAGGGCAGGGCCAAAAGACTGAAGCTTTCTTT.

The chain employs TRBV2 and TRBJ1-2, with D tentatively TRBD1 (5 bases). V lost 2 bases to trimming and J lost 2 bases, with 12 bases between them. This CDR3 comprises 15 residues. Germline CDR1 reads SNHLY; CDR2 reads FYNNEI. As DNA, the CDR3 is TGTGCCAGCAGTGAAAACCCCCGGGGGAACTATGGCTACACCTTC. Amino acids: CASSENPRGNYGYTF.

The rearrangement links TRBV2 to TRBJ2-6; the D gene is possibly TRBD1 (6 bases). The V end lost 6 bases, the J end lost 0 bases, and 27 bases lay between the germline ends. Germline values: CDR1 SNHLY, CDR2 FYNNEI. This CDR3 has 21 amino acids. The CDR3 loop is CASSKGQFLKTGYSGANVLTF. The CDR3 DNA reads TGTGCCAGCAGCAAAGGACAGTTCCTTAAAACAGGTTACTCTGGGGCCAACGTCCTGACTTTC.

V and J are TRBV7-6 and TRBJ2-2; 7 bases map to TRBD2. Germline-derived CDR1 and CDR2 are SGHVS and FNYEAQ. The V segment lost 5 bases and the J segment 0 bases; nucleotides outside the gene matches: 0. The CDR3 is 14 residues long. The CDR3 sequence is CASSRGANTGELFF. CDR3 nucleotide sequence: TGTGCCAGCAGCCGGGGGGCGAACACCGGGGAGCTGTTTTTT.

The chain combines TRBV3-1 (or the pseudogene TRBV3-2) with TRBJ1-6, with 7 bases lining up with TRBD1. The germline CDR1 and CDR2 sequences are LGHDT and YNNKEL (reference sequence). The length of the CDR3 is 15 residues. The J segment lost 9 bases and the V segment lost 0 bases, leaving 5 bases of the junction unmatched. The CDR3 loop is CASSQDSGGGSPLHF. DNA for the CDR3: TGTGCCAGCAGCCAAGATTCAGGGGGAGGTTCACCCCTCCACTTT.

This rearrangement joins TRBV12-5 to TRBJ1-1; D uncertain. CDR1 is LGHNT and CDR2 is FRNRAP in the germline V gene. V lost 3 bases and J lost 6, with 11 bases in between. The CDR3 spans 13 residues. CDR3 residues: CASGFSGSAEAFF. The CDR3 coding sequence is TGTGCTAGTGGTTTCTCCGGTAGCGCTGAAGCTTTCTTT.

The chain combines TRBV9 with TRBJ2-2, with 8 bases fitting TRBD2. The CDR3 extends over 15 amino acids. V was clipped by 4 bases and J by 1 base; unmatched bases: 3. From germline, CDR1 is SGDLS and CDR2 YYNGEE. CDR3: CASSRSGGNTGELFF. As DNA, the CDR3 is TGTGCCAGCAGCCGGAGCGGGGGGAACACCGGGGAGCTGTTTTTT.

The gene calls are TRBV10-3 and TRBJ2-3; tentatively, D is TRBD2 (6 bases). The CDR3 sequence is 16 residues long. The germline V and J ends were trimmed by 1 base and 0 bases, with 11 bases remaining between them. The germline CDR1 and CDR2 sequences are ENHRY and SYGVKD. DNA of the CDR3: TGTGCCATCAGTGAGTTAGCGGTATCCAGCACAGATACGCAGTATTTT. Protein sequence: CAISELAVSSTDTQYF.

The chain employs TRBV6-2 or TRBV6-3 and TRBJ1-5; weak D call: TRBD1 (5 bases). This CDR3 region has 15 residues. V shed 5 bases and J shed 0 bases, with 11 bases lying between them. Germline CDR1 reads MNHEY; CDR2 reads SVGEGT. CDR3 DNA sequence: TGTGCCAGCAGTCGTCCGACAGATAGCAATCAGCCCCAGCATTTT. This sequence encodes CASSRPTDSNQPQHF.

The rearrangement joins TRBV2 to TRBJ1-5; TRBD1 aligns across 10 bases. Germline lookup yields CDR1 SNHLY and CDR2 FYNNEI. The CDR3 is 17 amino acids. V lost 4 bases to trimming and J lost 9 bases; unmatched junction nucleotides: 15. CDR3 DNA sequence: TGTGCCAGCAGTGCCCTAGGGACAGGGGCGTCTCAAGGGCCCCAGCATTTT. Translation: CASSALGTGASQGPQHF.

The chain couples TRBV11-2 to TRBJ1-4; 7 bases agree with TRBD1. Germline V CDR1 and CDR2: SGHAT, FQNNGV. J gave up 1 base and V 4 bases, and 6 bases lay outside the gene matches. This CDR3 is built from 16 residues. CDR3: CASSSYRGETNEKLFF. The CDR3 nucleotides read TGTGCCAGCAGCTCCTACAGGGGCGAAACTAATGAAAAACTGTTTTTT.

V usage is TRBV11-2 and J usage is TRBJ1-6; D not certain. This CDR3 has 13 residues. CDR1 and CDR2 from the germline V gene are SGHAT and FQNNGV. Trimming left V 0 bases short and J 7 bases short, with 4 bases between. The CDR3 DNA sequence: TGTGCCAGCAGCTTAGATAGCAATTCACCCCTCCACTTT. It specifies CASSLDSNSPLHF.

V gene TRBV5-5 combines with J gene TRBJ2-7; 8 nucleotides line up with TRBD2. Germline-derived CDR1 and CDR2 are SGHKS and YYEKEE (reference sequence). The CDR3 has 14 amino acids. Trimming at V came to 4 bases and at J to 4 bases, leaving 7 bases not matched to a gene. The CDR3 protein is CASSKTGGLYEQYF. DNA of the CDR3: TGTGCCAGCAGCAAAACGGGGGGGCTGTACGAGCAGTACTTC.

This chain uses TRBV5-4 with TRBJ2-7; tentatively, D is TRBD2 (5 bases). The CDR3 loop spans 15 amino acids. The germline V and J ends were trimmed by 0 bases and 2 bases, with 12 bases remaining between them. Germline V gene lookup returns CDR1 SGHNT and CDR2 YYREEE (reference sequence). CDR3 in amino acids: CASSLASGSAYEQYF. As DNA, the CDR3 is TGTGCCAGCAGCTTGGCCTCTGGGAGCGCCTACGAGCAGTACTTC.

The chain uses TRBV5-4 and TRBJ1-2; D possibly corresponds to TRBD1 (5 bases). Germline-derived CDR1 and CDR2 are SGHNT and YYREEE (reference sequence). Trimming took 6 bases from V and 8 from J, leaving 20 bases between them. The CDR3 sequence is 14 residues long. The CDR3 DNA reads as TGTGCCAGCACGCCCATGGGGGGGGTTCTAGGCTACACCTTC. It specifies CASTPMGGVLGYTF.

This clone was recorded only once. The junction shows a germline mismatch at one end, possibly a read error. In DNA, the CDR3 is TGTGCCAGCAGCTTAGCTATAGGGGGAAGAGAGGCCCAGTACTTC. It encodes CASSLAIGGREAQYF. The chain uses TRBV7-9 and TRBJ2-5, with D maybe TRBD1 (6 bases). Germline V gives CDR1 SEHNR, CDR2 FQNEAQ (reference sequence). The CDR3 totals 15 residues.